Below, 2 T cell receptor beta chains from the same sample are listed, as sequenced in a study of shared clonotypes between healthy human individuals. In the naive CD8 group, cells lacked CD45RO and were positively selected for CCR7, so terminally differentiated effector memory CD45RA+ cells were left out. Generated by immunoSEQ multiplex PCR, the TCRdb table keeps only in-frame clones and is missing some. The sample holds over 2 million clones; about 95% are singletons and the top ten take 1% to 1.3%. Sequencing input: naive CD8+ T cells sorted from blood. The receptors shown here come from a young man in good health.

The rearrangement joins TRBV27 to TRBJ1-5; a weak D match, TRBD1 (6 bases). CDR1 is MNHEY, CDR2 SMNVEV, per germline (reference sequence). The CDR3 extends over 15 amino acids. Trimming shortened V by 10 bases and J by 7 bases, and 23 bases separated the two germline ends. This CDR3 reads CATKPSPGGLQPQHF. The CDR3 coding sequence is TGTGCCACCAAACCCTCTCCGGGGGGCCTGCAGCCCCAGCATTTT.

This chain connects TRBV19 to TRBJ2-5; 7 bases align to TRBD2. V lost 8 bases and J lost 2; bases outside the gene matches: 8. The V gene's germline CDR1 is LNHDA and CDR2 SQIVND (reference sequence). This CDR3 comprises 14 residues. CDR3 loop: CASSPGGLQETQYF. The DNA of the CDR3 is TGTGCCAGTTCCCCTGGGGGACTACAAGAGACCCAGTACTTC. Variable domain in full (rest from reference TRBV19 and TRBJ2-5): DGGITQSPKYLFRKEGQNVTLSCEQNLNHDAMYWYRQDPGQGLRLIYYSQIVNDFQKGDIAEGYSVSREKKESFPLTVTSAQKNPTAFYLCASSPGGLQETQYFGPGTRLLVL.